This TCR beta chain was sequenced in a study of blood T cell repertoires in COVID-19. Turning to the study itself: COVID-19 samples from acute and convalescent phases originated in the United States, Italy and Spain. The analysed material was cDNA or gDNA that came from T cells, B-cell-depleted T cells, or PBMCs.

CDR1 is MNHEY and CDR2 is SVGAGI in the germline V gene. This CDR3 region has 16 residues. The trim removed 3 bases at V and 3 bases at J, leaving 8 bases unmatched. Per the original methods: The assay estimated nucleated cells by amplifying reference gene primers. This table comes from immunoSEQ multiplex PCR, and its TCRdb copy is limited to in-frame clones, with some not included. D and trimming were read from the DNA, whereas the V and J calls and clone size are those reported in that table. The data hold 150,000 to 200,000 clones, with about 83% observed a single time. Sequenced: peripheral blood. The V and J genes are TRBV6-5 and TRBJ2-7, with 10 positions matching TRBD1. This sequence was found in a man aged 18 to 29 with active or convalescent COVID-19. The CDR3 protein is CASSYGPGQGRYEQYF. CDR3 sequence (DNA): TGTGCCAGCAGTTATGGACCGGGACAGGGGCGCTACGAGCAGTACTTC.